These 13 T cell receptor beta chains came from one sample sequenced in a study of T cell repertoires in cytomegalovirus infection. TCRdb called the reads again in MiXCR, with one record for every CDR3 protein. The table lists approximately 500,000 distinct CDR3 sequences, about 33% of them singletons. No antigen has been identified for these receptors. This material consisted of cultured PBMCs, taken from culture after CMV antigen stimulation. The source of these receptors is a human donor in good health (CMV status not recorded). Some clones in this sample may be carry-over from other donors' samples.

J is TRBJ2-3 and V is TRBV12-3 or TRBV12-4; no clear D gene. The CDR3 spans 13 residues. Trimming shortened V by 5 bases and J by 5 bases, and 11 bases separated the two germline ends. The CDR3 loop reads CASSPIRRDTQYF. The CDR3 DNA reads TGTGCCAGCAGTCCGATCCGCCGAGATACGCAGTATTTT.

The chain joins TRBV28 to TRBJ2-5; D is unresolved. V was trimmed by 8 bases and J by 5 bases, leaving 6 bases between them. This CDR3 comprises 10 residues. Per the germline V gene, CDR1 is MDHEN and CDR2 is SYDVKM. The CDR3 is CASLGETQYF. DNA of the CDR3: TGTGCCAGCCTCGGCGAGACCCAGTACTTC.

The chain links TRBV7-2 to TRBJ2-4; D remains ambiguous. V dropped 1 base and J dropped 4 bases, with 8 bases sitting between them. The CDR3 has 14 amino acids. The germline V gene encodes CDR1 SGHTA and CDR2 FQGNSA. The CDR3 DNA follows: TGTGCCAGCAGCTTAGAATGGGGTAAAAACATTCAGTACTTC. This encodes CASSLEWGKNIQYF.

The chain combines TRBV7-6 with TRBJ2-1; 12 bases agree with TRBD2. The CDR3 is 17 residues long. The V gene end was trimmed by 5 bases and the J gene end by 4 bases; junction bases not matched to a gene: 9. Germline V CDR1 and CDR2: SGHVS, FNYEAQ. The CDR3 nucleotides read TGTGCCAGCAGCCAGACCCTCGGACTAGCGGGGTACAATGAGCAGTTCTTC. This translates into CASSQTLGLAGYNEQFF.

This clonotype was counted a few times. The chain has TRBV7-2 and TRBJ1-3; D is perhaps TRBD1 (6 bases). The length of the CDR3 is 14 residues. Germline loops: CDR1 SGHTA, CDR2 FQGNSA. Trimming pared 5 bases from V and 3 bases from J, leaving 11 bases between. The CDR3 bases are TGTGCCAGCAGCCAACAGGGTTTTGGAAACACCATATATTTT. It specifies CASSQQGFGNTIYF.

The rearrangement uses TRBV19 and TRBJ2-1, with TRBD1 identical over 9 bases. CDR1 and CDR2 from the germline V gene are LNHDA and SQIVND (reference sequence). This CDR3 contains 14 residues. V lost 7 bases, J lost 4 bases, and 5 bases stayed unmatched. This chain's CDR3 is CASTTGQGYNEQFF. The CDR3 nucleotides read TGTGCCAGTACTACGGGACAGGGTTACAATGAGCAGTTCTTC.

The rearrangement uses TRBV7-2 and TRBJ2-1, with D possibly being TRBD1 or TRBD2 (7 bases each). V lost 6 bases, J lost 12 bases, and 15 bases lay in between. This CDR3 spans 12 amino acids. Germline V gene sequence: CDR1 SGHTA, CDR2 FQGNSA. CDR3: CASSFPGGVQFF. CDR3 in DNA: TGTGCCAGCAGTTTCCCAGGGGGGGTGCAGTTCTTC.

This CDR3 reads CASSLEPKTEAFF. CDR3 coding DNA: TGTGCCAGCAGCTTAGAACCGAAAACTGAAGCTTTCTTT. This sequence joins TRBV11-2 and TRBJ1-1; D unresolved. V gave up 0 bases and J gave up 5 bases, with 7 bases separating them. Germline-derived CDR1 and CDR2 are SGHAT and FQNNGV. The CDR3 sequence is 13 residues long.

The chain links TRBV7-8 to TRBJ1-2; no definite D call. Trimming pared 1 base from V and 5 bases from J, leaving 11 bases between. CDR1 and CDR2 from the germline V gene are SGHVS and FQNEAQ. The CDR3 consists of 14 residues. The CDR3 here is CASSLVQAGYGYTF. The DNA for the CDR3 is TGTGCCAGCAGCTTAGTTCAGGCAGGATATGGCTACACCTTC.

V is TRBV10-1 and J is TRBJ2-1, with 10 bases that match TRBD2. Germline CDR1 WNHNN, CDR2 SYGVQD (reference sequence). This CDR3 region has 19 residues. V lost 1 base to trimming and J lost 6 bases; unmatched junction nucleotides: 15. The CDR3 protein is CASSELRGLAGAGPNEQFF. The CDR3 region has the DNA TGCGCCAGCAGTGAGTTAAGGGGTCTAGCGGGAGCCGGGCCCAATGAGCAGTTCTTC.

This clonotype was counted at least ten times. The CDR3, as DNA: TGTGCCAGCAGCCCGCATCCGGGACAGGGTAAAGAGACCCAGTACTTC. Translated, it gives CASSPHPGQGKETQYF. This chain uses TRBV7-9 with TRBJ2-5; TRBD1 agrees at 9 bases. The J segment lost 3 bases and the V segment lost 5 bases, leaving 10 bases of the junction unmatched. This CDR3 comprises 16 residues. Germline-derived CDR1 and CDR2 are SEHNR and FQNEAQ (reference sequence).

In this sample, this clonotype turned up once. The chain links TRBV28 to TRBJ1-4; 10 bases are a match to TRBD1. Germline CDR1 reads MDHEN; CDR2 reads SYDVKM. This CDR3 region has 14 residues. V was clipped by 3 bases and J by 7 bases; unmatched bases: 2. The CDR3 reads CASSFGTGAEKLFF. In DNA form, the CDR3 reads TGTGCCAGCAGTTTCGGGACAGGGGCTGAAAAACTGTTTTTT. Full variable domain (remainder filled in from reference TRBV28 and TRBJ1-4): DVKVTQSSRYLVKRTGEKVFLECVQDMDHENMFWYRQDPGLGLRLIYFSYDVKMKEKGDIPEGYSVSREKKERFSLILESASTNQTSMYLCASSFGTGAEKLFFGSGTQLSVL.

The chain recombines TRBV28 with TRBJ1-4; perhaps TRBD1 as D (5 bases). Between the trimmed V and J ends, which lost 2 bases and 8 bases, there was a span of 12 bases. Germline values: CDR1 MDHEN, CDR2 SYDVKM. The CDR3 is made up of 14 amino acids. The CDR3 loop is CASSLQGIREKLFF. The CDR3 DNA follows: TGTGCCAGCAGTTTACAGGGTATCCGGGAAAAACTGTTTTTT.